The 21 T cell receptor beta chains presented below share a single source sample, sequenced in a study of PD-1 blockade in classical Hodgkin lymphoma. TCRdb's table, derived via immunoSEQ multiplex PCR, lists solely in-frame clones and lacks some. The sample includes more than 70,000 clones, around nine tenths of them seen just once. Relapses following autologous stem cell transplantation were seen in all patients, with brentuximab vedotin exposure varying. The sequencing here drew on peripheral blood mononuclear cells (PBMCs), taken before the second cycle of nivolumab. The receptor set was obtained from a human donor with classical Hodgkin lymphoma.

The chain uses TRBV14 and TRBJ2-1; 12 bases agree with TRBD2. CDR1 is SGHDN, CDR2 FVKESK, per germline. Germline trimming cut 5 bases from V and 4 bases from J; bases unmatched to any gene: 3. The CDR3 extends over 15 amino acids. DNA for the CDR3: TGTGCCAGCAGCACCGGACTAGCGGGATACAATGAGCAGTTCTTC. It is translated as CASSTGLAGYNEQFF. Drawing the rest from reference TRBV14 and TRBJ2-1, the complete variable domain is EAGVTQFPSHSVIEKGQTVTLRCDPISGHDNLYWYRRVMGKEIKFLLHFVKESKQDESGMPNNRFLAERTGGTYSTLKVQPAELEDSGVYFCASSTGLAGYNEQFFGPGTRLTVL.

This chain joins TRBV29-1 and TRBJ2-1; D ambiguous. Germline CDR1 and CDR2: SQVTM and ANQGSEA. CDR3 length equals 17 residues. The V gene lost 4 bases and the J gene lost 0 bases, with 19 bases spanning the gap. The CDR3 loop reads CSVVPLDPGSSYNEQFF. The CDR3 DNA reads as TGCAGCGTTGTCCCCCTTGATCCGGGCAGCTCCTACAATGAGCAGTTCTTC.

The V call is TRBV27, the J call TRBJ2-7; D unclear. V was pared by 2 bases and J by 2 bases, with 10 bases between. The CDR3 is made up of 14 amino acids. Germline V gene lookup returns CDR1 MNHEY and CDR2 SMNVEV (reference sequence). The CDR3 loop is CASSLDTETYEQYF. CDR3 nucleotides: TGTGCCAGCAGTTTAGACACCGAAACCTACGAGCAGTACTTC.

The chain uses TRBV4-1 and TRBJ2-3; TRBD2 matches at 10 bases. CDR3 length: 16 residues. Per the germline V gene, CDR1 is MGHRA and CDR2 is YSYEKL. J was trimmed by 4 bases and V by 2 bases; bases with no gene match: 6. The CDR3: CASSQILAGASDTQYF. The CDR3 bases are TGCGCCAGCAGCCAAATTCTAGCGGGGGCTTCAGATACGCAGTATTTT.

The chain links TRBV5-1 to TRBJ1-1, with D possibly TRBD1 on 6 matching bases. The CDR3 is 11 residues long. Germline CDR1 SGHRS, CDR2 YFSETQ. The V gene lost 7 bases and the J gene lost 6 bases, with 10 bases spanning the gap. CDR3 region: CASRQGPEAFF. In nucleotides, the CDR3 is TGCGCCAGCCGTCAGGGGCCTGAAGCTTTCTTT. Using reference TRBV5-1 and TRBJ1-1 for the parts outside the CDR3, the full variable domain is KAGVTQTPRYLIKTRGQQVTLSCSPISGHRSVSWYQQTPGQGLQFLFEYFSETQRNKGNFPGRFSGRQFSNSRSEMNVSTLELGDSALYLCASRQGPEAFFGQGTRLTVV.

The chain combines TRBV29-1 with TRBJ2-1, with 13 bases lining up with TRBD2. There are 19 residues in the CDR3. J was trimmed by 4 bases and V by 4 bases; bases with no gene match: 16. Germline values: CDR1 SQVTM, CDR2 ANQGSEA. The CDR3 region is CSVGGTSGRGEGGYNEQFF. The CDR3 region has the DNA TGCAGCGTTGGTGGTACTAGCGGGAGGGGTGAGGGTGGGTACAATGAGCAGTTCTTC.

The chain links TRBV6-6 to TRBJ1-1, with unresolved D. Germline values: CDR1 MNHNY, CDR2 SVGAGI (reference sequence). The V gene lost 0 bases and the J gene lost 2 bases, with 7 bases spanning the gap. The CDR3 is 14 amino acids. CDR3 coding DNA: TGTGCCAGCAGTTACTCGGAGGGTAACACTGAAGCTTTCTTT. Its translation: CASSYSEGNTEAFF.

V and J are TRBV6-1 and TRBJ1-3; D is possibly TRBD1 (6 bases). In germline, CDR1 is MNHNS, CDR2 SASEGT. The ends were cut back, 4 bases at V and 4 bases at J, with 11 bases in the middle. The CDR3 loop spans 14 amino acids. In DNA, the CDR3 is TGTGCCAGCAGTGGCCGGGGGGCCGGAAACACCATATATTTT. Its translation is CASSGRGAGNTIYF.

This chain joins TRBV27 and TRBJ2-3; D tentatively reads TRBD1 or TRBD2 (6 bases each). Per the germline V gene, CDR1 is MNHEY and CDR2 is SMNVEV (reference sequence). This CDR3 is 15 amino acids long. V lost 7 bases to trimming and J lost 1 base, with 15 bases between them. The CDR3 sequence is CASNHPGARTDTQYF. Written as DNA, the CDR3 is TGTGCCAGCAACCACCCGGGGGCCCGCACAGATACGCAGTATTTT.

The rearrangement joins TRBV7-9 to TRBJ2-7, with 12 positions matching TRBD2. The CDR3 spans 14 residues. The J segment lost 5 bases and the V segment lost 5 bases, leaving 4 bases of the junction unmatched. Germline V CDR1 and CDR2: SEHNR, FQNEAQ (reference sequence). The CDR3 DNA sequence: TGTGCCAGCAGCCGGACTAGCGGGATCGACGAGCAGTACTTC. As protein: CASSRTSGIDEQYF.

The gene calls are TRBV7-2 and TRBJ1-1, with D tentatively TRBD1 (5 bases). The CDR3 spans 15 residues. Germline values: CDR1 SGHTA, CDR2 FQGNSA. Deletions cut 3 bases from V and 1 base from J, with 12 bases between. This CDR3 reads CASSFLGQKNTEAFF. The CDR3 nucleotides read TGTGCCAGCAGCTTTTTGGGGCAGAAGAACACTGAAGCTTTCTTT.

This clone was detected once. The chain has TRBV6-6 and TRBJ2-7; no reliable D call. Per germline, CDR1 MNHNY and CDR2 SVGAGI (reference sequence). V lost 2 bases and J lost 2, with 10 bases in between. This CDR3 comprises 14 residues. Here the CDR3 reads CASSYETHAYEQYF. The CDR3 DNA sequence: TGTGCCAGCAGTTACGAGACACACGCCTACGAGCAGTACTTC.

The genes are TRBV11-3 and TRBJ1-1; TRBD1 is a possible D gene (5 bases). The CDR3 sequence is 14 residues long. Trimming left V 5 bases short and J 4 bases short, with 14 bases between. CDR1 is SGHNT and CDR2 is YENEEA in the germline V gene. CDR3 amino acids: CASSDRPGGTEAFF. CDR3 in DNA: TGTGCCAGCAGCGACCGTCCCGGGGGCACTGAAGCTTTCTTT. Based on the CDR3 plus reference TRBV11-3 and TRBJ1-1, the full variable domain is EAGVVQSPRYKIIEKKQPVAFWCNPISGHNTLYWYLQNLGQGPELLIRYENEEAVDDSQLPKDRFSAERLKGVDSTLKIQPAELGDSAVYLCASSDRPGGTEAFFGQGTRLTVV.

Here the CDR3 reads CASRGQKGQFF. CDR3 coding DNA: TGTGCCAGCAGAGGCCAGAAAGGGCAGTTCTTC. V is TRBV27 and J is TRBJ2-1; D unclear. The CDR3 covers 11 residues. CDR1 is MNHEY, CDR2 SMNVEV, per germline (reference sequence). V lost 6 bases and J lost 12, with 12 bases in between.

The chain recombines TRBV28 with TRBJ2-7; 9 bases are a match to TRBD2. The germline CDR1 and CDR2 sequences are MDHEN and SYDVKM. V trimming: 4 bases; J trimming: 4 bases; junction bases outside the gene matches: 11. The CDR3 is 16 residues long. CDR3 DNA sequence: TGTGCCAGCAGTTCTCGTTTAGCGGGAGTGGTGTACGAGCAGTACTTC. Residues: CASSSRLAGVVYEQYF. The variable domain in full, completed from reference TRBV28 and TRBJ2-7, reads DVKVTQSSRYLVKRTGEKVFLECVQDMDHENMFWYRQDPGLGLRLIYFSYDVKMKEKGDIPEGYSVSREKKERFSLILESASTNQTSMYLCASSSRLAGVVYEQYFGPGTRLTVT.

This clone was seen a few times. The DNA for the CDR3 is TGTGCCAGCAGCCCCAGCTATGGCTACACCTTC. Amino acids: CASSPSYGYTF. The chain carries TRBV11-2 and TRBJ1-2; D unresolved. CDR3 length equals 11 residues. Germline V gives CDR1 SGHAT, CDR2 FQNNGV. With 5 bases removed from V and 4 bases from J, the gap between germline ends came to 5 bases.

This clone was seen only once. The J gene is TRBJ2-1, the V gene TRBV27; D is perhaps TRBD1 (5 bases). CDR3 length: 14 amino acids. CDR1 is MNHEY, CDR2 SMNVEV, per germline (reference sequence). Trimming removed 3 bases from V and 5 bases from J, with 11 bases in between. The CDR3 coding sequence is TGTGCCAGCAGTTTTCAGGGTCTCGACAATGAGCAGTTCTTC. This translates into CASSFQGLDNEQFF.

The chain recombines TRBV19 with TRBJ1-2; the D gene is possibly TRBD1 (5 bases). The V and J ends lost 9 bases and 11 bases respectively, with 22 bases between them. Germline-derived CDR1 and CDR2 are LNHDA and SQIVND (reference sequence). The CDR3 extends over 13 amino acids. The chain's CDR3 is CASGSGTWWGYTF. CDR3 DNA sequence: TGTGCCAGCGGATCCGGGACGTGGTGGGGTTACACCTTC.

Here the CDR3 reads CASSESITGFGLYYEQYF. The CDR3 coding sequence is TGTGCCAGCAGCGAAAGTATAACAGGATTTGGGTTGTACTACGAGCAGTACTTC. The V call is TRBV7-8, the J call TRBJ2-7; maybe TRBD1 (5 bases). There are 18 residues in the CDR3. Trimming took 5 bases from V and 3 from J, leaving 26 bases between them. Germline-derived CDR1 and CDR2 are SGHVS and FQNEAQ.

This rearrangement joins TRBV19 to TRBJ1-4; tentative D call: TRBD1 (5 bases). Germline V gene data show CDR1 as LNHDA and CDR2 as SQIVND (reference sequence). V shed 5 bases and J shed 3 bases, with 10 bases lying between them. This CDR3 has 14 residues. The DNA for the CDR3 is TGTGCCAGTAGTGCACGGGGCTCTAATGAAAAACTGTTTTTT. It codes for CASSARGSNEKLFF.

V and J are TRBV30 and TRBJ2-1; no reliable D call. The CDR3 is 11 amino acids. Trimming took 2 bases from V and 10 from J, leaving 9 bases between them. Germline V gene lookup returns CDR1 GTSNPN and CDR2 SVGIG (reference sequence). The CDR3 nucleotides read TGTGCCTGGAGTCCCCCCGGGGAGCAGTTCTTC. It specifies CAWSPPGEQFF.